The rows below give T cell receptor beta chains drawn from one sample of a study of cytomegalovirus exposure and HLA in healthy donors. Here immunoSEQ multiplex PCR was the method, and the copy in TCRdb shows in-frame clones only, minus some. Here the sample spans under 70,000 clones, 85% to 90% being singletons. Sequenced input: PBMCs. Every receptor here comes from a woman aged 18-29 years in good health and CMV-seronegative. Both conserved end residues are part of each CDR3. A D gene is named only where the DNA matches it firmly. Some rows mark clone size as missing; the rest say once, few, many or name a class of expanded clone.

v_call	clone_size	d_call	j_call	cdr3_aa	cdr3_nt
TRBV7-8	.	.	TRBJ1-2	CASSLVGSVSGGYTF	TGTGCCAGCAGCTTAGTGGGCAGCGTCTCGGGGGGCTACACCTTC
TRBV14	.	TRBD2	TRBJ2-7	CASSQNLFGGRASYEQYF	TGTGCCAGCAGCCAAAACCTATTCGGCGGGAGGGCCTCATACGAGCAGTACTTC
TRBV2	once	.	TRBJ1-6	CASRASWSSYNSPLHF	TGTGCCAGCAGGGCCTCCTGGAGCTCCTATAATTCACCCCTCCACTTT
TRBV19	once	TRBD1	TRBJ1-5	CASRGQGKQPQHF	TGTGCCAGTAGAGGACAGGGGAAACAGCCCCAGCATTTT
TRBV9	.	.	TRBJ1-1	CASSVGGQLNTEAFF	TGTGCCAGCAGCGTAGGGGGGCAACTGAACACTGAAGCTTTCTTT
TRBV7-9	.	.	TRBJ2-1	CASSAIRGGRSDEQFF	TGTGCCAGCAGCGCCATAAGGGGGGGGCGGTCGGATGAGCAGTTCTTC
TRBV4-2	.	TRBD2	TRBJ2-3	CASSQGPTSGDTDTQYF	TGTGCCAGCAGCCAAGGGCCTACTAGCGGAGACACAGATACGCAGTATTTT
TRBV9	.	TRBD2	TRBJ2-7	CASSPQLAGSYEQYF	TGTGCCAGCAGCCCTCAACTAGCGGGGAGCTACGAGCAGTACTTC
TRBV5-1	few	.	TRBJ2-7	CASKQPGIAYEQYF	TGCGCCAGCAAACAACCAGGGATTGCCTACGAGCAGTACTTC
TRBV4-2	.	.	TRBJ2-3	CASSHPRGSDTQYF	TGTGCCAGCAGCCACCCGAGGGGGTCAGATACGCAGTATTTT
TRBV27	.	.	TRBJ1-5	CASSFRGISQPQHF	TGTGCCAGCAGTTTTCGGGGGATTAGTCAGCCCCAGCATTTT
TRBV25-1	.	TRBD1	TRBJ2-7	CASSELSGGLSYEQYF	TGTGCCAGCAGTGAATTGTCAGGGGGTTTATCCTACGAGCAGTACTTC
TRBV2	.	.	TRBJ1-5	CASSEYKAGDQPQHF	TGTGCCAGCAGTGAATATAAGGCAGGCGATCAGCCCCAGCATTTT
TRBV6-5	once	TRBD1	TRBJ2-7	CASYGQGSYEQYF	TGTGCCAGTTATGGACAGGGATCCTACGAGCAGTACTTC
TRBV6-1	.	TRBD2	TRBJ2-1	CASRTSGMNEQFF	TGTGCCAGCAGGACTAGCGGGATGAATGAGCAGTTCTTC
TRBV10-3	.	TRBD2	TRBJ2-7	CAISESGAGAAAAYEQYF	TGTGCCATCAGTGAGTCCGGAGCGGGGGCCGCCGCGGCCTACGAGCAGTACTTC
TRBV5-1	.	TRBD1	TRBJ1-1	CASALQGGFVNTEAFF	TGCGCCAGCGCCCTCCAGGGGGGTTTCGTGAACACTGAAGCTTTCTTT
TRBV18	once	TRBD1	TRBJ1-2	CASSPSSDRANGYTF	TGTGCCAGCTCACCCTCTTCCGACAGGGCTAATGGCTACACCTTC
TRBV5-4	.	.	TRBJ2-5	CASSSGLGETQYF	TGTGCCAGCAGCTCGGGACTGGGAGAGACCCAGTACTTC
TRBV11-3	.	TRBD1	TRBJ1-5	CASSLDRQGAAQPQHF	TGTGCCAGCAGCTTAGATAGACAGGGGGCGGCTCAGCCCCAGCATTTT
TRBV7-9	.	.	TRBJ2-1	CASSPQDEQFF	TGTGCCAGCAGCCCCCAGGATGAGCAGTTCTTC
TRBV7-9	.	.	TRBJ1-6	CASSLVVGEGSPLHF	TGTGCCAGCAGCTTAGTAGTAGGGGAGGGTTCACCCCTCCACTTT
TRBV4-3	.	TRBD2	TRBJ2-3	CASSQVYSGGAGWTDTQYF	TGCGCCAGCAGCCAAGTATATAGCGGGGGGGCCGGGTGGACAGATACGCAGTATTTT
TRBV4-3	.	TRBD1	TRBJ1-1	CASSQDLGSYRGYAFF	TGCGCCAGCAGCCAAGATTTGGGTTCATACAGGGGATATGCTTTCTTT
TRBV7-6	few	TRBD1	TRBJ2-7	CASSLGTGMGEQYF	TGTGCCAGCAGCTTAGGGACAGGGATGGGAGAGCAGTACTTC
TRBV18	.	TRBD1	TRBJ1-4	CASSQRSWQGANEKLFF	TGTGCCAGCTCACAACGTTCCTGGCAGGGGGCTAATGAAAAACTGTTTTTT
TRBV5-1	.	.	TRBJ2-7	CASSRELRRDYEQYF	TGCGCCAGCAGTAGAGAGCTCAGGCGGGACTACGAGCAGTACTTC
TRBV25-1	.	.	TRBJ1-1	CASTRGINTEAFF	TGTGCCAGCACCAGGGGAATTAACACTGAAGCTTTCTTT
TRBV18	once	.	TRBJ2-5	CASSPDSRETQYF	TGTGCCAGCTCACCAGACAGTAGGGAGACCCAGTACTTC
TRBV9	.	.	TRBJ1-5	CASSVAGDGIKGQPQHF	TGTGCCAGCAGCGTAGCGGGGGACGGAATTAAGGGGCAGCCCCAGCATTTT
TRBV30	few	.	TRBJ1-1	CAWNGAGGNTEAFF	TGTGCCTGGAACGGAGCGGGGGGGAACACTGAAGCTTTCTTT
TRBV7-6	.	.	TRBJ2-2	CASSLGTDYTGELFF	TGTGCCAGCAGCTTAGGGACAGACTACACCGGGGAGCTGTTTTTT
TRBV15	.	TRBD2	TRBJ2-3	CATSRSWTSGTPPLSDTQYF	TGTGCCACCAGCAGATCCTGGACTAGCGGGACCCCACCATTATCAGATACGCAGTATTTT
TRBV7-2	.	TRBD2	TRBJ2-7	CASSIRTRGLYEQYF	TGTGCCAGCAGCATCCGGACTAGAGGGCTATACGAGCAGTACTTC
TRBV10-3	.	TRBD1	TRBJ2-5	CAISEHYRGGETQYF	TGTGCCATCAGTGAACACTACAGGGGCGGAGAGACCCAGTACTTC
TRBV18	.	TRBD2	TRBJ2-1	CASSPAGGAGEQFF	TGTGCCAGCTCACCAGCGGGAGGGGCGGGTGAGCAGTTCTTC
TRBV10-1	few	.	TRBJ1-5	CASTRTDSNQPQHF	TGCGCCAGCACCAGGACAGATAGCAATCAGCCCCAGCATTTT
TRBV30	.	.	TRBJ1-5	CAWSGGGNQPQHF	TGTGCCTGGAGTGGGGGGGGCAATCAGCCCCAGCATTTT
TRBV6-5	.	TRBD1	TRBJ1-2	CASSLYRGNYGYTF	TGTGCCAGCAGCCTTTACAGGGGGAACTATGGCTACACCTTC
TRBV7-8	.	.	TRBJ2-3	CASSSTTRDTQYF	TGTGCCAGCAGCTCTACGACTAGAGATACGCAGTATTTT
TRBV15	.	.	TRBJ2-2	CATFPGGPYTGELFF	TGTGCCACCTTCCCGGGGGGCCCTTACACCGGGGAGCTGTTTTTT
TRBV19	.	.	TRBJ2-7	CASSIAGPPYEQYF	TGTGCCAGTAGTATTGCAGGGCCCCCCTACGAGCAGTACTTC
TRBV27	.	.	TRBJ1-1	CASSLGWGLLNTEAFF	TGTGCCAGCAGTTTAGGGTGGGGCCTCCTGAACACTGAAGCTTTCTTT
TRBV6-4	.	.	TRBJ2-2	CATQAGNTGELFF	TGTGCCACCCAAGCGGGGAACACCGGGGAGCTGTTTTTT
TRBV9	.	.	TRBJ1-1	CASSAHSGAEAFF	TGTGCCAGCAGCGCCCACTCAGGGGCTGAAGCTTTCTTT
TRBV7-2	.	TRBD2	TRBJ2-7	CASSAQGRREFYEQYF	TGTGCCAGCAGCGCCCAGGGTCGGCGGGAGTTCTACGAGCAGTACTTC
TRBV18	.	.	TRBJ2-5	CASSPGIDETQYF	TGTGCCAGCTCACCCGGGATTGATGAGACCCAGTACTTC
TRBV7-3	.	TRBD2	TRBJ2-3	CASSLGTSADTQYF	TGTGCCAGCAGCTTAGGGACTAGCGCCGATACGCAGTATTTT
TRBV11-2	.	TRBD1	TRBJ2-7	CASSLDRGHEQYF	TGTGCCAGCAGCCTAGACAGGGGCCACGAGCAGTACTTC
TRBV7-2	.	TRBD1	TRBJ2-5	CASSLGQGGLETQYF	TGTGCCAGCAGCCTAGGACAGGGTGGGCTGGAGACCCAGTACTTC
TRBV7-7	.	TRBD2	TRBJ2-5	CASSPGLAGFQETQYF	TGTGCTAGCAGTCCTGGACTAGCGGGGTTCCAAGAGACCCAGTACTTC
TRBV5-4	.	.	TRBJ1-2	CASSQSGTLRGYTF	TGTGCCAGCAGCCAATCGGGGACTCTACGCGGCTACACCTTC
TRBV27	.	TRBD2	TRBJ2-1	CASSLRLAGGTNEQFF	TGTGCCAGCAGTCTAAGACTAGCGGGAGGAACCAATGAGCAGTTCTTC
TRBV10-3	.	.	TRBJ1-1	CAIREIPGEGGAVNTEAFF	TGTGCCATCCGAGAGATCCCTGGGGAGGGGGGTGCCGTGAACACTGAAGCTTTCTTT